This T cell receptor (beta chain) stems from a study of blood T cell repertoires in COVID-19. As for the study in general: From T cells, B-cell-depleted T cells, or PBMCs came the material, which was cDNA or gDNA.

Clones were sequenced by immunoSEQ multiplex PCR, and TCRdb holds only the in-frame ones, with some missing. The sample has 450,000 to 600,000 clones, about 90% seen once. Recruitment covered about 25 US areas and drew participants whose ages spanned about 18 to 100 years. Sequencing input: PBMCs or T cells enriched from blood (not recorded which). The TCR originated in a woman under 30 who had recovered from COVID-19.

DNA for the CDR3: TGCGCCAGCAGCGGGAGTCAGGGGAGTATCAACAATGAGCAGTTCTTC. Its protein product is CASSGSQGSINNEQFF. The chain couples TRBV5-1 to TRBJ2-1, with D perhaps matching TRBD1 (6 bases). Germline V gene sequence: CDR1 SGHRS, CDR2 YFSETQ. The V and J ends lost 4 bases and 5 bases respectively, with 19 bases between them. CDR3 length: 16 amino acids.